This entry concerns a single T cell receptor (beta chain). V lost 3 bases to trimming and J lost 0 bases, with 19 bases between them. Germline V gene lookup returns CDR1 SGHNT and CDR2 YYREEE (reference sequence). The CDR3 spans 17 residues. The data belong to a study of metastatic and nonmetastatic thyroid tumors. All patients were untreated before thyroid surgery. Using MiXCR, TCRdb re-called clones from the PCR reads. The table lists 45,000 to 50,000 clones, more than 20% of them singletons. This chain joins TRBV5-4 and TRBJ2-7; a possible D gene is TRBD2 (6 bases). The TCR originated in a male donor with papillary thyroid cancer or a benign thyroid nodule (not recorded which). Some clones in this sample may be carry-over from other donors' samples. Sequenced input: blood. The CDR3 here is CASSSGGTQRDSYEQYF. The CDR3 bases are TGTGCCAGCAGCTCCGGAGGGACTCAGCGCGACTCCTACGAGCAGTACTTC.